This T cell receptor beta chain was retrieved from a study of radiotherapy plus CTLA-4 blockade in lung cancer. V lost 3 bases and J lost 4; bases outside the gene matches: 7. This CDR3 has 14 amino acids. Germline V lookup: CDR1 SGDLS, CDR2 YYNGEE. The protocol was immunoSEQ multiplex PCR, while the TCRdb copy is restricted to in-frame clones and leaves out a portion. The sample includes about 62,000 clones, 76% of them seen just once. This receptor was obtained from a human donor with non-small cell lung cancer who had a complete response to radiotherapy plus ipilimumab. V and J are TRBV9 and TRBJ2-7; 7 positions match TRBD2. Sequences were derived from peripheral blood, sampled from a patient treated with radiotherapy plus ipilimumab. In DNA, the CDR3 is TGTGCCAGCAGCGCAGGACTAGAGAAATACGAGCAGTACTTC. Its translation is CASSAGLEKYEQYF.